The clone carrying this T cell receptor beta chain has a handful of counts. This record comes from a study of cytomegalovirus exposure and HLA in healthy donors. Vbeta (60) and Jbeta (13) primers were used in the PCR. Assay used: immunoSEQ multiplex PCR; TCRdb lists only in-frame clones, some missing. The sample lists 200,000 to 250,000 clones; 82% were seen once. The source is a woman aged 40 to 49 in good health and CMV-seropositive. Material for sequencing was PBMCs.

CDR3 residues: CASSKRGIGANVLTF. The CDR3 DNA is TGTGCCAGCAGTAAGAGGGGGATAGGGGCCAACGTCCTGACTTTC. The chain has TRBV6-6 and TRBJ2-6, with D possibly being TRBD1 (6 bases). The V gene's germline CDR1 is MNHNY and CDR2 SVGAGI (reference sequence). CDR3 length: 15 amino acids. With 5 bases removed from V and 4 bases from J, the gap between germline ends came to 12 bases.